The 5 T cell receptor beta chains given below trace back to one sample, sequenced in a study of blood T cells in healthy people across ages. Primers used in a second PCR of about 7 to 12 cycles were a sample-barcoded 5' primer and a J-beta primer mix. TCRdb reprocessed the 5' RACE reads with MiXCR, giving one entry per CDR3 protein. Of roughly 1.6 million distinct CDR3 sequences listed, almost 35% were seen once; the top ten hold 11%. Material for sequencing was blood. The receptors were gathered from a woman in her 30s in good health.

V and J are TRBV9 and TRBJ1-2; tentatively, D is TRBD1 (6 bases). CDR1 is SGDLS and CDR2 is YYNGEE in the germline V gene. Trimming took off 5 bases at V and 10 bases at J, with 15 bases between the two ends. The CDR3 is made up of 12 amino acids. This chain's CDR3 is CASRSGVDDYTF. The CDR3 nucleotides read TGTGCCAGCAGGTCAGGGGTGGATGACTACACCTTC.

This clonotype was seen only a few times. This rearrangement joins TRBV15 to TRBJ2-3; 13 nucleotides line up with TRBD2. The germline V gene has CDR1 LNHNV and CDR2 YYDKDF (reference sequence). The V and J ends lost 4 bases and 4 bases, in that order; junction bases with no gene match: 5. There are 16 residues in the CDR3. CDR3 residues: CATSTGLAGVSDTQYF. The CDR3 coding sequence is TGTGCCACCAGCACCGGACTAGCGGGGGTTTCAGATACGCAGTATTTT.

The V and J genes are TRBV14 and TRBJ2-1; D is ambiguous. The CDR3 has 16 residues. The germline V gene has CDR1 SGHDN and CDR2 FVKESK. Trimming shortened V by 1 base and J by 3 bases, and 13 bases separated the two germline ends. CDR3 sequence (DNA): TGTGCCAGCAGCCAAGTTCGCGGTCCAGACTACAATGAGCAGTTCTTC. Translation: CASSQVRGPDYNEQFF. The variable domain in full, with the rest retrieved from reference TRBV14 and TRBJ2-1, is EAGVTQFPSHSVIEKGQTVTLRCDPISGHDNLYWYRRVMGKEIKFLLHFVKESKQDESGMPNNRFLAERTGGTYSTLKVQPAELEDSGVYFCASSQVRGPDYNEQFFGPGTRLTVL.

The chain is built from TRBV4-1 and TRBJ2-7; D remains unclear. Trimming removed 3 bases from V and 5 bases from J, with 17 bases in between. This CDR3 region has 15 residues. Germline V gene lookup returns CDR1 MGHRA and CDR2 YSYEKL. The DNA of the CDR3 is TGCGCCAGCAGCCACGCAACCGGCCTTCGCCACGAGCAGTACTTC. Translation: CASSHATGLRHEQYF.

The CDR3 nucleotides are TGTGCCACCAGCATGGTCTGGCGGGGCTACACAGATACGCAGTATTTT. The encoded protein is CATSMVWRGYTDTQYF. This chain joins TRBV15 and TRBJ2-3; TRBD2 is a possible D gene (6 bases). Germline V gene data show CDR1 as LNHNV and CDR2 as YYDKDF (reference sequence). Trimming removed 4 bases at V and 2 bases at J, with 16 bases between. The CDR3 has 16 amino acids.